This is a list of T cell receptor beta chains from one sample in a study of blood T cell repertoires in COVID-19. Sequencing used immunoSEQ multiplex PCR; TCRdb keeps in-frame clones, though not all of them. The sample contains approximately 390,000 clones, nearly 90% of which appear only once. Sequencing was carried out using peripheral blood. The receptors here all came from a man between 18 and 35 years old with active or convalescent COVID-19. The CDR3 runs from the conserved cysteine through the conserved F or W. Each record gives: D gene, clone size, V gene, J gene, CDR3 DNA, CDR3 protein. The D gene is left open where the match is weak. For some rows the clone size is stated as once, few or many, or as a class when expanded; others skip it.

TRBD1	once	TRBV28	TRBJ1-5	TGTGCCAGCAGTTCCTGGACAGGAGCGGGCAATCAGTCCCAGCATTTT	CASSSWTGAGNQSQHF
TRBD1	.	TRBV5-6	TRBJ2-1	TGTGCCAGCACCCCCAGGTGGGACAGGGGGTCTAGTGAGCAGTTCTTC	CASTPRWDRGSSEQFF
TRBD2	.	TRBV7-2	TRBJ2-7	TGTGCCAGCAGCCAGGGGACTAGTCGGGAGCAGTACTTC	CASSQGTSREQYF
.	.	TRBV4-2	TRBJ2-1	TGTGCCAGCAGCCACGGACTATATTACAATGAGCAGTTCTTC	CASSHGLYYNEQFF
.	once	TRBV7-3	TRBJ2-7	TGTGCCAGCAGCTTAATGCCAGCGGGTAGCTCCTACGAGCAGTACTTC	CASSLMPAGSSYEQYF
.	once	TRBV18	TRBJ2-7	TGTGCCAGCTCACCGGTGGAGATCCCCTCCTACGAGCAGTACTTC	CASSPVEIPSYEQYF
.	.	TRBV27	TRBJ1-5	TGTGCCAGCAGTTCGGAGGGAAGGCTTAGCAATCAGCCCCAGCATTTT	CASSSEGRLSNQPQHF
TRBD1	few	TRBV6-6	TRBJ2-2	TGTGCCAGCAGTTACTTTCAGGGGGCGGACACCGGGGAGCTGTTTTTT	CASSYFQGADTGELFF
TRBD1	.	TRBV7-9	TRBJ2-7	TGTGCCAGCAGTCCCAAAACAGGGGGCATTGTGAACGAGCAGTACTTC	CASSPKTGGIVNEQYF
.	.	TRBV14	TRBJ1-4	TGTGCCAGCAGCCACACCGGGAGGGGTGAAAAACTGTTTTTT	CASSHTGRGEKLFF
TRBD1	.	TRBV23-1	TRBJ1-6	TGCGCCAGCACAAGGGACAGCTATAATTCACCCCTCCACTTT	CASTRDSYNSPLHF
.	.	TRBV27	TRBJ2-7	TGTGCCAGCAGTGACAGTTCCTACGAGCAGTACTTC	CASSDSSYEQYF
.	.	TRBV5-6	TRBJ2-7	TGTGCCAGCAGCTTGTGGACAGACTTCTCCTACGAGCAGTACTTC	CASSLWTDFSYEQYF
.	.	TRBV6-4	TRBJ2-2	TGTGCCAGCCGAGCATACACCGGGGAGCTGTTTTTT	CASRAYTGELFF
TRBD1	.	TRBV7-2	TRBJ2-2	TGTGCCAGCAGCTTAGTGGACAGGGCGGGCGGGGAGCTGTTTTTT	CASSLVDRAGGELFF
.	.	TRBV14	TRBJ2-2	TGTGCCAGCAGCAACAAGAACACCGGGGAGCTGTTTTTT	CASSNKNTGELFF
.	few	TRBV12-3/TRBV12-4	TRBJ1-2	TGTGCCAGCAGCATGAGACAACCAGGTGGCTACACCTTC	CASSMRQPGGYTF
.	.	TRBV6-5	TRBJ1-1	TGTGCCAGCAAGAGTAGGGGAATGAACACTGAAGCTTTCTTT	CASKSRGMNTEAFF
TRBD2	.	TRBV2	TRBJ2-1	TGTGCCAGCAGCGGGGGGGAATACAATGAGCAGTTCTTC	CASSGGEYNEQFF
TRBD2	once	TRBV5-1	TRBJ2-1	TGCGCCAGCAGCCAGACTTTGGCGGGAGCGAACAATGAGCAGTTCTTC	CASSQTLAGANNEQFF
TRBD2	.	TRBV7-2	TRBJ2-1	TGTGCCAGCAGCTTAGCGGGAGGGCGTGGTGAGCAGTTCTTC	CASSLAGGRGEQFF
.	.	TRBV24-1	TRBJ1-2	TGTGCCACCCTCGGGCAGGGTGATGGCTACACCTTC	CATLGQGDGYTF
.	.	TRBV30	TRBJ1-4	TGTGCCTGGAGTGTCGGGGGAACTAATGAAAAACTGTTTTTT	CAWSVGGTNEKLFF
TRBD1	once	TRBV6-2/TRBV6-3	TRBJ2-5	TGTGCCAGCAGTTTCCGGGACAGGGTCTACGAGACACAGTACTTC	CASSFRDRVYETQYF
.	.	TRBV2	TRBJ2-7	TGTGCCAGCAGTGAAGGTCCCGGTGCCCCCTACGAGCAGTACTTC	CASSEGPGAPYEQYF
.	.	TRBV5-1	TRBJ2-5	TGCGCCAGCAGCTTTGTCAGCCAAGAGACCCAGTACTTC	CASSFVSQETQYF
TRBD1	once	TRBV3-1/TRBV3-2	TRBJ1-2	TGTGCCAGCAGCCAGAAGCCGGGACAGGGAGTATATGGCTACACCTTC	CASSQKPGQGVYGYTF
.	once	TRBV30	TRBJ1-3	TGTGCCTGGAGGGCAGGACAGACTGGAAACACCATATATTTT	CAWRAGQTGNTIYF
TRBD1	.	TRBV6-6	TRBJ1-2	TGTGCCAGCATTTTGAGGACAGGCTCGTACTATGGCTACACCTTC	CASILRTGSYYGYTF
TRBD2	.	TRBV11-2	TRBJ2-7	TGTGCCAGCAGCTTAGTCAGGGGACTAGCCGTCCACGAGCAGTACTTC	CASSLVRGLAVHEQYF
.	.	TRBV19	TRBJ1-2	TGTGCCAGTAATTTGGGGCCGGGTGGCTACACCTTC	CASNLGPGGYTF
.	once	TRBV18	TRBJ2-1	TGTGCCAGCTCACGGGGCAGGGCCCGGGAGCAGTTCTTC	CASSRGRAREQFF
.	.	TRBV11-3	TRBJ2-2	TGTGCCAGCAGCCCATTTCCGGGACTTCGAAACACCGGGGAGCTGTTTTTT	CASSPFPGLRNTGELFF
TRBD1	.	TRBV19	TRBJ2-5	TGTGCCAGTAGTATTGGAGGAGGACAGGGCTTGGGGGAGACCCAGTACTTC	CASSIGGGQGLGETQYF
TRBD1	.	TRBV18	TRBJ1-1	TGTGCCAGCTCGACGAACAGGGGGACTGAAGCTTTCTTT	CASSTNRGTEAFF
TRBD1	.	TRBV19	TRBJ1-5	TGTGCCACCTCCCGACAGGGCGTTCGTAATCAGCCCCAGCATTTT	CATSRQGVRNQPQHF
.	few	TRBV7-6	TRBJ1-3	TGTGCCAGCAGCTTAGTCGGAGACAGGAGCTCTGGAAACACCATATATTTT	CASSLVGDRSSGNTIYF
TRBD1	once	TRBV3-1/TRBV3-2	TRBJ1-2	TGTGCCAGCAGCCACTTTTTGGGACAGGGTGGGTATGGCTACACCTTC	CASSHFLGQGGYGYTF
TRBD1	.	TRBV5-1	TRBJ2-2	TGCGCCAGCAGCGCAAGGACAGGGGGCACCGGGGAGCTGTTTTTT	CASSARTGGTGELFF
TRBD2	once	TRBV28	TRBJ2-1	TGTGCCAGCAGTTTGTCGAGCGGGAGCTCCTACAATGAGCAGTTCTTC	CASSLSSGSSYNEQFF
.	.	TRBV2	TRBJ2-3	TGTGCCAGCAGAGGGGCAGATACGCAGTATTTT	CASRGADTQYF
TRBD2	.	TRBV11-2	TRBJ2-1	TGTGCCAGCAGCCCAGGACTAGCGCCCTCCTACAATGAGCAGTTCTTC	CASSPGLAPSYNEQFF
.	.	TRBV29-1	TRBJ2-7	TGCAGCGTCACGTCCGCGCAAACCTACGAGCAGTACTTC	CSVTSAQTYEQYF
.	once	TRBV4-1	TRBJ2-3	TGCGCCAGCAGCCAAGCCAGACTAGGGGATACGCAGTATTTT	CASSQARLGDTQYF